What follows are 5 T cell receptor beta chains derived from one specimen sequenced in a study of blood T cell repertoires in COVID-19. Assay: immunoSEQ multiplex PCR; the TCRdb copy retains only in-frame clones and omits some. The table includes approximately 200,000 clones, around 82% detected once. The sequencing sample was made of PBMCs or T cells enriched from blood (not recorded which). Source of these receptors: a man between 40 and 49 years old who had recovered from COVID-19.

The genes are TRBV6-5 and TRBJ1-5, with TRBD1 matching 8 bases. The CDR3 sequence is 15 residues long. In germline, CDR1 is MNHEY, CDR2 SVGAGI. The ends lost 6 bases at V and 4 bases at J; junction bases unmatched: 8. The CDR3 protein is CASSGGQGWNQPQHF. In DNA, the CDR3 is TGTGCCAGCAGCGGCGGACAGGGATGGAATCAGCCCCAGCATTTT.

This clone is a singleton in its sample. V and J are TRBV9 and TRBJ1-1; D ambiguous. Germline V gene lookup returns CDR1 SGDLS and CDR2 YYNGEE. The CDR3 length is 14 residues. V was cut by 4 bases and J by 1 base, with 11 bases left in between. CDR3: CASSSGGSNTEAFF. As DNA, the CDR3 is TGTGCCAGCAGCAGCGGAGGGTCGAACACTGAAGCTTTCTTT.

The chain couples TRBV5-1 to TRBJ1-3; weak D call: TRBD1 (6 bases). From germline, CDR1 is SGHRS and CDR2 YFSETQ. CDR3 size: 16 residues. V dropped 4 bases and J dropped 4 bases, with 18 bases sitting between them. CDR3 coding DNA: TGCGCCAGCAGCCCGGAGGCGGGGGCTCAGGGAAACACCATATATTTT. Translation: CASSPEAGAQGNTIYF.

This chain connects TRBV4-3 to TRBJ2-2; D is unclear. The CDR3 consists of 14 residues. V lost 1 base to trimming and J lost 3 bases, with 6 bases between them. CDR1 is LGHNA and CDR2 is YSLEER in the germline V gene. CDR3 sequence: CASSQVVDTGELFF. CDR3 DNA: TGCGCCAGCAGCCAAGTCGTTGACACCGGGGAGCTGTTTTTT.

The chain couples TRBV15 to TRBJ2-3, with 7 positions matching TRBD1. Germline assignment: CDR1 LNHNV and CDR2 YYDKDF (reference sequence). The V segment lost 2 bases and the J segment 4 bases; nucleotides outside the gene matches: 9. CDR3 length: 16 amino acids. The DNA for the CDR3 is TGTGCCACCAGCAGAAAGACAGGGATTGGCGCAGATACGCAGTATTTT. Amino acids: CATSRKTGIGADTQYF.